This T cell receptor beta chain was identified in a study of a mutant IDH1 vaccine in newly diagnosed glioma. Overall study context: At weeks 1, 3, 5, 7, 11, 15, 19 and 23, patients received a vaccination, eight in all. Onset of vaccination occurred 4-6 weeks following radiotherapy alone, or with temozolomide cycles. Males made up approximately 62% and females about 40% of treated patients, whose mean age was roughly 40 years.

Regarding the study as a whole: Pseudoprogression apparently lacked any relation to changes in top peripheral T cell clonotypes.

To note about this clone: Its antigen is still unknown. This sample includes further DNA sequences coding for the same CDR3.

J gave up 7 bases and V 6 bases, and 11 bases lay outside the gene matches. Per the germline V gene, CDR1 is MNHEY and CDR2 is SVGAGI. The CDR3 totals 14 residues. The method was immunoSEQ multiplex PCR; TCRdb's version includes in-frame clones alone and lacks a portion of them. This table has some 27,000 clones, 77% appearing once. Time point: week 5, during vaccination. Doses comprised 300 ug of mutant IDH1 20-mer peptide each, plus topical imiquimod. The chain links TRBV6-5 to TRBJ1-1, with TRBD1 matching over 7 bases. The source was PBMCs, collected from a glioma patient whose treatment included an IDH1 peptide vaccine. The TCR was taken from a man aged 35-49 years with glioma. CDR3 in DNA: TGTGCCAGCAGAGCGACAGGGCCTCTAGGTGAAGCTTTCTTT. Translated: CASRATGPLGEAFF.